This TCR beta chain was identified in a study of T cell changes during pregnancy in multiple sclerosis. TCRdb's copy holds only in-frame clones and misses some; the assay was immunoSEQ multiplex PCR. This table holds over 60,000 clones, 91% found once. This CDR3 spans 15 amino acids. The germline V and J ends were trimmed by 2 bases and 3 bases, with 14 bases remaining between them. Germline CDR1 SGDLS, CDR2 YYNGEE. This TCR came from a female donor in good health, enrolled as a control in a pregnancy study. The chain couples TRBV9 to TRBJ1-1; D may be TRBD1 (5 bases). This specimen consisted of CD4+ T cells from peripheral blood mononuclear cells, obtained in the third trimester of pregnancy. CDR3 loop: CASSVQPDSYTEAFF. DNA for the CDR3: TGTGCCAGCAGCGTCCAGCCCGACAGTTACACTGAAGCTTTCTTT.